These 25 T cell receptor beta chains were sequenced from one sample in a study of T cell responses to AZD1222 COVID-19 vaccine. Profiling relied on immunoSEQ multiplex PCR, and the TCRdb table lists in-frame clones only, not all of them. Among 250,000 to 300,000 clones listed, 85% to 95% were seen once. The sample here was peripheral blood, taken 28 days after the second AZD1222 dose. The receptors originated from an adult who received the AZD1222 COVID-19 vaccine.

This clone is a singleton in its sample. The chain recombines TRBV9 with TRBJ1-1; a weak D match, TRBD1 (5 bases). Per the germline V gene, CDR1 is SGDLS and CDR2 is YYNGEE. V lost 3 bases, J lost 1 base, and 16 bases lay in between. This CDR3 region has 16 residues. CDR3 amino acids: CASSAGGDYWNTEAFF. The DNA for the CDR3 is TGTGCCAGCAGCGCCGGAGGGGATTACTGGAACACTGAAGCTTTCTTT.

V usage is TRBV7-9 and J usage is TRBJ2-1; TRBD2 matches 11 bases. The CDR3 extends over 15 amino acids. CDR1 and CDR2 (germline): SEHNR, FQNEAQ (reference sequence). V trimming: 0 bases; J trimming: 10 bases; junction bases outside the gene matches: 5. CDR3 amino acids: CASSLALAGAGEQFF. In DNA, the CDR3 is TGTGCCAGCAGCTTAGCACTAGCGGGGGCGGGAGAGCAGTTCTTC. The variable domain in full, with the rest retrieved from reference TRBV7-9 and TRBJ2-1, is DTGVSQNPRHKITKRGQNVTFRCDPISEHNRLYWYRQTLGQGPEFLTYFQNEAQLEKSRLLSDRFSAERPKGSFSTLEIQRTEQGDSAMYLCASSLALAGAGEQFFGPGTRLTVL.

This clone was seen more than once but under ten times. The chain combines TRBV6-2 or TRBV6-3 with TRBJ2-2, with 12 bases fitting TRBD2. The CDR3 loop spans 16 amino acids. Germline trimming cut 6 bases from V and 7 bases from J; bases unmatched to any gene: 9. Germline loops: CDR1 MNHEY, CDR2 SVGEGT. This chain's CDR3 is CASSVLAGGPGGELFF. For the CDR3, the DNA is TGTGCCAGCAGCGTCCTAGCGGGAGGGCCTGGCGGGGAGCTGTTTTTT.

CDR3 coding DNA: TGTGCCAGTAGTTCTTCAACAGGGACTGGAAACACCATATATTTT. It translates to CASSSSTGTGNTIYF. This chain joins TRBV19 and TRBJ1-3, with D possibly TRBD1 on 6 matching bases. V lost 5 bases and J lost 2, with 13 bases in between. This CDR3 has 15 amino acids. Germline CDR1 and CDR2: LNHDA and SQIVND (reference sequence).

Notes on this clone: The identical CDR3 is also encoded by other nucleotide sequences in the sample. The rearrangement joins TRBV28 to TRBJ2-7, with a weak D call TRBD2 (6 bases). The CDR3 is made up of 12 amino acids. Germline V gives CDR1 MDHEN, CDR2 SYDVKM. Trimming took 3 bases from V and 3 from J, leaving 6 bases between them. CDR3 DNA sequence: TGTGCCAGCAGTTTGGAGGGCTACGAGCAGTACTTC. Protein sequence: CASSLEGYEQYF. Together with reference TRBV28 and TRBJ2-7, the CDR3 gives the full variable domain: DVKVTQSSRYLVKRTGEKVFLECVQDMDHENMFWYRQDPGLGLRLIYFSYDVKMKEKGDIPEGYSVSREKKERFSLILESASTNQTSMYLCASSLEGYEQYFGPGTRLTVT.

This rearrangement joins TRBV4-1 to TRBJ1-2, with D possibly being TRBD1 (6 bases). Trimming shortened V by 4 bases and J by 3 bases, and 15 bases separated the two germline ends. This CDR3 comprises 15 residues. Germline-derived CDR1 and CDR2 are MGHRA and YSYEKL. The CDR3, as DNA: TGCGCCAGCAGCCTAGCCTTGGGGGGCCACTATGGCTACACCTTC. Residues: CASSLALGGHYGYTF.

Worth noting for this clone: This sample includes further DNA sequences coding for the same CDR3. The chain combines TRBV6-5 with TRBJ1-1; a possible D gene is TRBD1 (6 bases). The V gene lost 5 bases and the J gene lost 5 bases, with 6 bases spanning the gap. CDR3 size: 11 residues. Germline assignment: CDR1 MNHEY and CDR2 SVGAGI. This chain's CDR3 is CASSQGTEAFF. Written as DNA, the CDR3 is TGTGCCAGCAGTCAGGGGACTGAAGCTTTCTTT.

For the CDR3, the DNA is TGTGCCAGCAGCGCGAGGAAGAATGAAAAACTGTTTTTT. Its protein is CASSARKNEKLFF. J is TRBJ1-4 and V is TRBV9, with no clear D. The length of the CDR3 is 13 residues. V shed 3 bases and J shed 5 bases, with 8 bases lying between them. Germline V CDR1 and CDR2: SGDLS, YYNGEE.

V usage is TRBV5-6 and J usage is TRBJ1-3, with D maybe TRBD1 (6 bases). V dropped 2 bases and J dropped 0 bases, with 9 bases sitting between them. Germline-derived CDR1 and CDR2 are SGHDT and YYEEEE. The CDR3 extends over 15 amino acids. CDR3 DNA sequence: TGTGCCAGCAGCTTCGACAGGAGCTCTGGAAACACCATATATTTT. This encodes CASSFDRSSGNTIYF.

The gene calls are TRBV7-9 and TRBJ2-1; TRBD1 agrees at 7 bases. The CDR3 contains 14 residues. Germline V gene data show CDR1 as SEHNR and CDR2 as FQNEAQ (reference sequence). J gave up 8 bases and V 5 bases, and 9 bases lay outside the gene matches. The CDR3 DNA is TGTGCCAGCAGCACCCGGGACAGTTACTATGAGCAGTTCTTC. It translates to CASSTRDSYYEQFF.

The count of this clone is one. This sequence joins TRBV5-1 and TRBJ2-3, with a weak D call TRBD1 (6 bases). Trimming shortened V by 4 bases and J by 2 bases, and 11 bases separated the two germline ends. CDR3 size: 14 residues. The germline gives CDR1 SGHRS, CDR2 YFSETQ. The CDR3 here is CASSQTGPTDTQYF. The CDR3 DNA reads as TGCGCCAGCAGCCAGACAGGCCCCACAGATACGCAGTATTTT.

The rearrangement links TRBV5-1 to TRBJ1-2, with TRBD1 matching over 7 bases. J was trimmed by 0 bases and V by 0 bases; bases with no gene match: 2. The CDR3 spans 15 residues. CDR1 is SGHRS and CDR2 is YFSETQ in the germline V gene. The CDR3 here is CASSLVTGANYGYTF. As DNA, the CDR3 is TGCGCCAGCAGCTTGGTAACAGGGGCTAACTATGGCTACACCTTC. The variable domain in full, with the rest retrieved from reference TRBV5-1 and TRBJ1-2, is KAGVTQTPRYLIKTRGQQVTLSCSPISGHRSVSWYQQTPGQGLQFLFEYFSETQRNKGNFPGRFSGRQFSNSRSEMNVSTLELGDSALYLCASSLVTGANYGYTFGSGTRLTVV.

This rearrangement joins TRBV5-1 to TRBJ2-3; TRBD1 might be the D (6 bases). The CDR3 loop spans 16 amino acids. Germline CDR1 is SGHRS and CDR2 is YFSETQ. With 4 bases removed from V and 6 bases from J, the gap between germline ends came to 21 bases. CDR3 bases: TGCGCCAGCAGCCAAGAGCAGGGGCGCACATTGGATACGCAGTATTTT. Translation gives CASSQEQGRTLDTQYF. The full variable domain, in which reference TRBV5-1 and TRBJ2-3 provide the parts outside the CDR3, is KAGVTQTPRYLIKTRGQQVTLSCSPISGHRSVSWYQQTPGQGLQFLFEYFSETQRNKGNFPGRFSGRQFSNSRSEMNVSTLELGDSALYLCASSQEQGRTLDTQYFGPGTRLTVL.

The CDR3 loop is CSASGGGSSLSAFF. The CDR3 DNA is TGCAGTGCTAGTGGAGGGGGTTCGTCCTTGAGTGCTTTCTTT. The gene calls are TRBV20-1 and TRBJ1-1; TRBD1 is a possible D gene (6 bases). CDR3 length: 14 residues. Trimming pared 3 bases from V and 11 bases from J, leaving 22 bases between. Germline V gene data show CDR1 as DFQATT and CDR2 as SNEGSKA (reference sequence).

V gene TRBV21-1 combines with J gene TRBJ2-7; no DNA check was done on the table's D call, TRBD1. TRBV21-1 is classified as a pseudogene. The CDR3 has 12 residues. The chain's CDR3 is CASSKGLGEQYF. Written as DNA, the CDR3 is TGTGCCAGCAGCAAGGGCCTCGGCGAGCAGTACTTC.

The rearrangement joins TRBV11-2 to TRBJ1-6; 7 bases match TRBD1. The junction had 13 bases not matched to a gene; V was cut back by 4 bases and J by 10 bases. The CDR3 is 16 amino acids. The germline V gene has CDR1 SGHAT and CDR2 FQNNGV. For the CDR3, the DNA is TGTGCCAGCAGCTCCAACAGGGGTTTCTTTGGGTCACCCCTCCACTTT. This codes for CASSSNRGFFGSPLHF.

The rearrangement links TRBV19 to TRBJ1-5; D call uncertain. Trimming shortened V by 3 bases and J by 0 bases, and 9 bases separated the two germline ends. The CDR3 runs to 15 residues. Looked up from germline, CDR1 is LNHDA and CDR2 is SQIVND (reference sequence). The CDR3 region is CASSMADLSNQPQHF. The CDR3 coding sequence is TGTGCCAGTAGTATGGCCGACCTTAGCAATCAGCCCCAGCATTTT.

The rearrangement joins TRBV6-5 to TRBJ1-5; no clear D gene. Trimming removed 6 bases at V and 4 bases at J, with 16 bases between. Germline lookup yields CDR1 MNHEY and CDR2 SVGAGI. The CDR3 has 15 residues. As DNA, the CDR3 is TGTGCCAGCAGGCCCGGTCCTCGCGGGAATCAGCCCCAGCATTTT. This codes for CASRPGPRGNQPQHF.

The J gene is TRBJ2-2, the V gene TRBV9; D possibly uses TRBD1 or TRBD2 (5 bases each). Germline V gene data show CDR1 as SGDLS and CDR2 as YYNGEE. V was trimmed by 2 bases and J by 7 bases, leaving 15 bases between them. The CDR3 sequence is 15 residues long. This CDR3 is CASSVGTSPSGELFF. CDR3 coding DNA: TGTGCCAGCAGCGTGGGGACCTCTCCGAGCGGGGAGCTGTTTTTT. The full variable domain, completed using reference TRBV9 and TRBJ2-2, is DSGVTQTPKHLITATGQRVTLRCSPRSGDLSVYWYQQSLDQGLQFLIQYYNGEERAKGNILERFSAQQFPDLHSELNLSSLELGDSALYFCASSVGTSPSGELFFGEGSRLTVL.

This rearrangement joins TRBV19 to TRBJ1-2, with 9 bases fitting TRBD1. The CDR3 has 18 residues. Per germline, CDR1 LNHDA and CDR2 SQIVND (reference sequence). Trimming at V came to 4 bases and at J to 4 bases, leaving 16 bases not matched to a gene. Here the CDR3 DNA reads TGTGCCAGTAGTACAGGGACAGGGCCGCGATTGTCGTCCTATGGCTACACCTTC. The encoded protein is CASSTGTGPRLSSYGYTF.

V usage is TRBV3-1 (or the pseudogene TRBV3-2) and J usage is TRBJ1-2; D gene uncertain. The CDR3 has 13 amino acids. Germline CDR1 is LGHDT and CDR2 is YNNKEL (reference sequence). V lost 0 bases to trimming and J lost 7 bases, with 9 bases between them. The CDR3 nucleotides are TGTGCCAGCAGCCAAGATAGCCGTGCTGGCTACACCTTC. Protein product: CASSQDSRAGYTF.

The chain is built from TRBV5-6 and TRBJ2-3; the D is unclear. The CDR3 extends over 14 amino acids. CDR1 SGHDT and CDR2 YYEEEE come from the germline V gene. The ends were cut back, 1 base at V and 0 bases at J, with 6 bases in the middle. The CDR3 spells CASSLPTSTDTQYF. The CDR3 region has the DNA TGTGCCAGCAGCTTGCCAACAAGCACAGATACGCAGTATTTT.

The chain uses TRBV6-1 and TRBJ2-7; D not resolved. Germline lookup yields CDR1 MNHNS and CDR2 SASEGT. CDR3 length: 14 residues. V was shortened by 2 bases and J by 0 bases, with 8 bases between the two germline ends. This CDR3 reads CASSETDHSYEQYF. The CDR3 region has the DNA TGTGCCAGCAGTGAAACAGATCACTCCTACGAGCAGTACTTC.

This clone was counted once. This chain joins TRBV11-2 and TRBJ2-7; weak D call: TRBD1 (6 bases). V dropped 0 bases and J dropped 8 bases, with 14 bases sitting between them. This CDR3 has 14 residues. Germline V CDR1 and CDR2: SGHAT, FQNNGV. Here the CDR3 reads CASSLDHLQGKQYF. CDR3 coding DNA: TGTGCCAGCAGCTTAGATCATTTACAGGGCAAGCAGTACTTC.

The chain is built from TRBV3-1 (or the pseudogene TRBV3-2) and TRBJ2-7; the D gene is possibly TRBD2 (6 bases). This CDR3 has 15 amino acids. Trimming stripped 1 base from V and 2 bases from J, with 12 bases between. Per the germline V gene, CDR1 is LGHDT and CDR2 is YNNKEL (reference sequence). The CDR3 coding sequence is TGTGCCAGCAGCCAAGTTGGGGGGACCACCTACGAGCAGTACTTC. Translated, it gives CASSQVGGTTYEQYF.